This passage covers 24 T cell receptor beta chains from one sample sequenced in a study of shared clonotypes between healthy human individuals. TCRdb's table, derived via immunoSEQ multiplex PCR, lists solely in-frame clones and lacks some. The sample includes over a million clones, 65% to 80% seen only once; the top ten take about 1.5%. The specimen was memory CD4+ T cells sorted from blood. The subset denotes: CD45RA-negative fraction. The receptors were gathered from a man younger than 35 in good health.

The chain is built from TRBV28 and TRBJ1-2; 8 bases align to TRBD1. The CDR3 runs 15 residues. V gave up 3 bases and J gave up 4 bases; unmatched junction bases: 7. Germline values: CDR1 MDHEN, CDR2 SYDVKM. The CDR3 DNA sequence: TGTGCCAGCAGTTTCCTACAGGGGGTGGGCTATGGCTACACCTTC. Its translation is CASSFLQGVGYGYTF.

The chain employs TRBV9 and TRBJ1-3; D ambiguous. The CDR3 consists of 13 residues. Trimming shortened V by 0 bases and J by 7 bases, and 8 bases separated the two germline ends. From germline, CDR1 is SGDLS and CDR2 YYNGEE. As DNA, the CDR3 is TGTGCCAGCAGCGTAGGCGATGGCAACACCATATATTTT. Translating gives CASSVGDGNTIYF.

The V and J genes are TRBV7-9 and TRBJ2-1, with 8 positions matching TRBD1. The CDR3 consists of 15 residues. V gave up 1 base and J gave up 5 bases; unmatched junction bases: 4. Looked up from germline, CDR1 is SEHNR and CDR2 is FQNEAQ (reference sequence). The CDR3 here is CASSLDGTGNNEQFF. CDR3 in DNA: TGTGCCAGCAGCTTAGACGGGACAGGCAACAATGAGCAGTTCTTC.

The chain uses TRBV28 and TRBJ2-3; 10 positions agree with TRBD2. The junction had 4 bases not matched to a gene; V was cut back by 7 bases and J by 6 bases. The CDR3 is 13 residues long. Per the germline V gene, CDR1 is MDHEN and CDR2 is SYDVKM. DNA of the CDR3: TGTGCCAGCACAGCGGGGGGGCGGGATACGCAGTATTTT. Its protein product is CASTAGGRDTQYF.

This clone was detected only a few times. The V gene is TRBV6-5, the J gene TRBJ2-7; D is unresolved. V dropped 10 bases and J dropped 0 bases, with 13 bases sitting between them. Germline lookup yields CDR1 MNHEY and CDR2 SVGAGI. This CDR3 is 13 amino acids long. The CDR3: CATDASDSYEQYF. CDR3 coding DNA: TGTGCCACCGACGCCTCCGACTCCTACGAGCAGTACTTC.

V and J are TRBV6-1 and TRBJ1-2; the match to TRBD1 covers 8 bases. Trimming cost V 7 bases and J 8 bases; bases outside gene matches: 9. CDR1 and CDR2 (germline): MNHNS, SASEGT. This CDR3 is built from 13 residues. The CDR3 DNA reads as TGTGCCAGCACTAGGACAGGGCCTGAGGGCTACACCTTC. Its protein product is CASTRTGPEGYTF.

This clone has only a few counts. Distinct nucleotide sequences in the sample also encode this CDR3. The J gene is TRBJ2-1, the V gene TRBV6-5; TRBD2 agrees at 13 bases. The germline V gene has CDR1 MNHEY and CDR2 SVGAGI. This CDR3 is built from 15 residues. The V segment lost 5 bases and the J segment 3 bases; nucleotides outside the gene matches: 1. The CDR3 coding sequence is TGTGCCAGCAGTCGGACTAGCGGGGGCTACAATGAGCAGTTCTTC. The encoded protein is CASSRTSGGYNEQFF.

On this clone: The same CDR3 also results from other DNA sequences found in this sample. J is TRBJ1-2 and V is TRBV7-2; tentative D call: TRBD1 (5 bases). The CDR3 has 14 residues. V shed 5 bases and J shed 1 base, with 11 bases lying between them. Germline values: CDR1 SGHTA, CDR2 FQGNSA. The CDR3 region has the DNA TGTGCCAGCAGCCTGGTGGGGGGTAACTATGGCTACACCTTC. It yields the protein CASSLVGGNYGYTF.

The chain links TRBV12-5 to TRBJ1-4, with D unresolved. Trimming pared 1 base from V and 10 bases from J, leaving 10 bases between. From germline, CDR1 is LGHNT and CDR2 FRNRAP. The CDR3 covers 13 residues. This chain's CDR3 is CASGLDTGVKLFF. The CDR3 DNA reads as TGTGCTAGTGGTTTGGATACTGGGGTAAAACTGTTTTTT. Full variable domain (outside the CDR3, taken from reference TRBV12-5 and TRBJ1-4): DARVTQTPRHKVTEMGQEVTMRCQPILGHNTVFWYRQTMMQGLELLAYFRNRAPLDDSGMPKDRFSAEMPDATLATLKIQPSEPRDSAVYFCASGLDTGVKLFFGSGTQLSVL.

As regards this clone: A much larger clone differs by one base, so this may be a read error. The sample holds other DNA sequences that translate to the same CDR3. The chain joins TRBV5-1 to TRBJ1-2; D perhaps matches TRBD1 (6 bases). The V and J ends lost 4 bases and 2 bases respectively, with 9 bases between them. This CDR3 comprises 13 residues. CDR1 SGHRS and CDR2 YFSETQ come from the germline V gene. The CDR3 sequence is CASSPTGNYGYTF. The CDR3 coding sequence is TGCGCCAGCAGCCCGACAGGAAACTATGGCTACACCTTC.

CDR3 amino acids: CASSKGSGGTNTGELFF. As DNA, the CDR3 is TGTGCCAGTAGTAAGGGGTCGGGGGGGACGAACACCGGGGAGCTGTTTTTT. The V and J genes are TRBV19 and TRBJ2-2; the match to TRBD2 covers 8 bases. Per germline, CDR1 LNHDA and CDR2 SQIVND (reference sequence). The CDR3 totals 17 residues. J gave up 0 bases and V 4 bases, and 7 bases lay outside the gene matches.

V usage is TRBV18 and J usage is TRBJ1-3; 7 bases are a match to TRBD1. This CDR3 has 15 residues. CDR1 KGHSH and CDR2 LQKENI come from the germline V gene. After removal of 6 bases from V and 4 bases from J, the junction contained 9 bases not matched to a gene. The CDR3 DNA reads TGTGCCAGCTCCCCGGAGGGGGCAACAGGAAACACCATATATTTT. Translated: CASSPEGATGNTIYF.

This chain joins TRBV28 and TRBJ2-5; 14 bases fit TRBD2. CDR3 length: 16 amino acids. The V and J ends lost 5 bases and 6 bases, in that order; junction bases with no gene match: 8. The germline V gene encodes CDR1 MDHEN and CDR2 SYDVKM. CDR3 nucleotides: TGTGCCAGCAGTCGGACTAGCGGGGGGACTAAGAAGACCCAGTACTTC. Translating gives CASSRTSGGTKKTQYF. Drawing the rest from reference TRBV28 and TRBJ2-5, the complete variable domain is DVKVTQSSRYLVKRTGEKVFLECVQDMDHENMFWYRQDPGLGLRLIYFSYDVKMKEKGDIPEGYSVSREKKERFSLILESASTNQTSMYLCASSRTSGGTKKTQYFGPGTRLLVL.

CDR3 DNA sequence: TGCGCCAGCAGCTTGGGGGCAGTCTACTCCTACGAGCAGTACTTC. This translates into CASSLGAVYSYEQYF. This chain links TRBV5-1 with TRBJ2-7, with unresolved D. V lost 0 bases and J lost 0, with 10 bases in between. CDR1 and CDR2 (germline): SGHRS, YFSETQ. The CDR3 has 15 residues.

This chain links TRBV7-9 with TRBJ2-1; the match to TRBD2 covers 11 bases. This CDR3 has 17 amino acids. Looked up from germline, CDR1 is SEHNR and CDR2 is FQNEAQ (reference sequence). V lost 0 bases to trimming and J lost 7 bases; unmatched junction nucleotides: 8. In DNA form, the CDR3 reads TGTGCCAGCAGCTTAGCGGGGACTAGCGGTTCTTTGAATGAGCAGTTCTTC. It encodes CASSLAGTSGSLNEQFF.

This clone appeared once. The CDR3 reads CASRHSGGNTEAFF. Here the CDR3 DNA reads TGTGCCAGCAGACACTCTGGGGGTAACACTGAAGCTTTCTTT. This chain links TRBV6-1 with TRBJ1-1; possible D gene TRBD1, 5 bases. Trimming left V 6 bases short and J 2 bases short, with 13 bases between. The CDR3 is made up of 14 amino acids. The germline V gene encodes CDR1 MNHNS and CDR2 SASEGT.

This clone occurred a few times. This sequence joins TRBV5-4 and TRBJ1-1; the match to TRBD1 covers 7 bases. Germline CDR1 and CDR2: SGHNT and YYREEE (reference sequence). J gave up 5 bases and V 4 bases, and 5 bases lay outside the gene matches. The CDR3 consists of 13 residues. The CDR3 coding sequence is TGTGCCAGCAGCCCAGGGGGTTGGACTGAAGCTTTCTTT. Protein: CASSPGGWTEAFF.

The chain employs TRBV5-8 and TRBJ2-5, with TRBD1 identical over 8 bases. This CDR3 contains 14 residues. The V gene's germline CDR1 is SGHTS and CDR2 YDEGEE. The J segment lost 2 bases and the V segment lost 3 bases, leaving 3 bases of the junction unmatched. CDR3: CASSSDRGQETQYF. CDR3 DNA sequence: TGTGCCAGCAGCTCCGACAGGGGTCAAGAGACCCAGTACTTC.

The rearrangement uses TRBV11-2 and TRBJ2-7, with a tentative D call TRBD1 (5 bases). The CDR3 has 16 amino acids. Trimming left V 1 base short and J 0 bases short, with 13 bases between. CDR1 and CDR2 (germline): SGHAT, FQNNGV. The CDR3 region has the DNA TGTGCCAGCAGCTTAGTAGGGGCAGGGATCTCCTACGAGCAGTACTTC. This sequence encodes CASSLVGAGISYEQYF.

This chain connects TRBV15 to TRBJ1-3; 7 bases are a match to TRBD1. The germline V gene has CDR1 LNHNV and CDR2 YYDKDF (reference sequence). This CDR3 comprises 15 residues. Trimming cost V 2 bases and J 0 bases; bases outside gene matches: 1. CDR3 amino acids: CATSRQGDSGNTIYF. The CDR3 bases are TGTGCCACCAGCAGACAGGGGGACTCTGGAAACACCATATATTTT.

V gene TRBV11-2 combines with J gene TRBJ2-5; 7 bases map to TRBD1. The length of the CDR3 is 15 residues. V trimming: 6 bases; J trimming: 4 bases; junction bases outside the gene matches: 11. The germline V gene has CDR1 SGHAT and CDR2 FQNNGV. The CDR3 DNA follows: TGTGCCAGCAGTGAGACCGGGACAGTTGTAGAGACCCAGTACTTC. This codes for CASSETGTVVETQYF.

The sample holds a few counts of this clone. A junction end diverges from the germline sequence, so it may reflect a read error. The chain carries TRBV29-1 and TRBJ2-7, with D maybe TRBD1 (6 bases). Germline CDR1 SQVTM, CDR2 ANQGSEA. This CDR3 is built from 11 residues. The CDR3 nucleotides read TGCAGCGTACAGGGCTCCAACGAGCAGTACTTC. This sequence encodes CSVQGSNEQYF.

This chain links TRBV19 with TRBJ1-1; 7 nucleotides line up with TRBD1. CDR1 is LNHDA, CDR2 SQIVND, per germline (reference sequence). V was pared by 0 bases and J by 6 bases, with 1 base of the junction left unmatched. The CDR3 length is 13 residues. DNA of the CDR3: TGTGCCAGTAGTATAGAAACAGGGGCTGAAGCTTTCTTT. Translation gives CASSIETGAEAFF.

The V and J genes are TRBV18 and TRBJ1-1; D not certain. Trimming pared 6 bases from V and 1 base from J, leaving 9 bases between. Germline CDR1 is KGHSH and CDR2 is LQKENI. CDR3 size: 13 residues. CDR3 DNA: TGTGCCAGCTCGCTCGAGCAGAACACTGAAGCTTTCTTT. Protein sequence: CASSLEQNTEAFF. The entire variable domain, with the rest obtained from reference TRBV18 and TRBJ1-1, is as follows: NAGVMQNPRHLVRRRGQEARLRCSPMKGHSHVYWYRQLPEEGLKFMVYLQKENIIDESGMPKERFSAEFPKEGPSILRIQQVVRGDSAAYFCASSLEQNTEAFFGQGTRLTVV.